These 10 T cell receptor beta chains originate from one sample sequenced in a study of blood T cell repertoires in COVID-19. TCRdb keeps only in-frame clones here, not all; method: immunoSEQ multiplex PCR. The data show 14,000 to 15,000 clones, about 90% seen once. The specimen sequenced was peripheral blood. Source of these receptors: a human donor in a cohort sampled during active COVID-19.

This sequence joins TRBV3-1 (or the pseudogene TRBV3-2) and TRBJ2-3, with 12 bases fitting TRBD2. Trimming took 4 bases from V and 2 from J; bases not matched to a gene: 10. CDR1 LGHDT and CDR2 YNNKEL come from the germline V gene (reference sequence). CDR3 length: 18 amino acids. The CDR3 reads CASSLTSGGSTTTDTQYF. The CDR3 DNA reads TGTGCCAGCAGCCTCACTAGCGGGGGGTCCACAACCACAGATACGCAGTATTTT.

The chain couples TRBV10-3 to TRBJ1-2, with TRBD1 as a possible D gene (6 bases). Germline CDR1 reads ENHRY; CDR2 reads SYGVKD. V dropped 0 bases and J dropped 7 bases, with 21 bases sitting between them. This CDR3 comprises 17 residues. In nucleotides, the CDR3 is TGTGCCATCAGTGAGTCGGGGGGGGCTTGGGGCGCAAGTGGCTACACCTTC. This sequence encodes CAISESGGAWGASGYTF.

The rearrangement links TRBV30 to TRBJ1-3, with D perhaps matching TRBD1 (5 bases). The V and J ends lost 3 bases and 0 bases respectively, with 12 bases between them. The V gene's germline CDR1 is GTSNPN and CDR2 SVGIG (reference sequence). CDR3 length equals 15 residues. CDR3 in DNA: TGTGCCTGGAGGTGGCCGGGGGGCTCTGGAAACACCATATATTTT. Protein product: CAWRWPGGSGNTIYF.

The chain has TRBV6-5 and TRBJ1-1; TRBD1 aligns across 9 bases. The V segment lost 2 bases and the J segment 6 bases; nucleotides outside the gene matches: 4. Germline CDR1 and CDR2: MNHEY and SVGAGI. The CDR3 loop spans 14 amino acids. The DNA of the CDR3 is TGTGCCAGCAGTTACCGGGGACAGGGCGCTGAAGCTTTCTTT. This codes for CASSYRGQGAEAFF.

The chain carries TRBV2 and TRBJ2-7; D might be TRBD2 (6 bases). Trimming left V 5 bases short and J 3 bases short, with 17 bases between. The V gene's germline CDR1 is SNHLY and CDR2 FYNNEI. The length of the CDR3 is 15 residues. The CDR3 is CASSITGTGVYEQYF. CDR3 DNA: TGTGCCAGCAGTATAACCGGGACGGGGGTCTACGAGCAGTACTTC. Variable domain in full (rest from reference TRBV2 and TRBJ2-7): EPEVTQTPSHQVTQMGQEVILRCVPISNHLYFYWYRQILGQKVEFLVSFYNNEISEKSEIFDDQFSVERPDGSNFTLKIRSTKLEDSAMYFCASSITGTGVYEQYFGPGTRLTVT.

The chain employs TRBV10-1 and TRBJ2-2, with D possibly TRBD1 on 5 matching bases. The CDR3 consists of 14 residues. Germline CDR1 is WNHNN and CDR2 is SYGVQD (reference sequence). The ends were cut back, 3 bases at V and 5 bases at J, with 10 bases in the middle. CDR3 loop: CASSDPGMTGELFF. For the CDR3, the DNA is TGCGCCAGCAGTGACCCAGGGATGACCGGGGAGCTGTTTTTT.

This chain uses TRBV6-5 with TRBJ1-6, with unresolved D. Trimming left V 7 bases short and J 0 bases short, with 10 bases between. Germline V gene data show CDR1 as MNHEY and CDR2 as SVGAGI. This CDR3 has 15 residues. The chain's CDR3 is CASTAESSYNSPLHF. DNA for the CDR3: TGTGCCAGCACCGCGGAGAGCTCCTATAATTCACCCCTCCACTTT.

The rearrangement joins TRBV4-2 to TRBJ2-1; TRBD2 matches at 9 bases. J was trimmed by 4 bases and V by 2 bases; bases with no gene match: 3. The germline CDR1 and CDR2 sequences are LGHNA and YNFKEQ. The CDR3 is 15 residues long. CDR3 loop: CASSQKRGAYNEQFF. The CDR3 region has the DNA TGTGCCAGCAGCCAAAAGCGGGGGGCGTACAATGAGCAGTTCTTC.

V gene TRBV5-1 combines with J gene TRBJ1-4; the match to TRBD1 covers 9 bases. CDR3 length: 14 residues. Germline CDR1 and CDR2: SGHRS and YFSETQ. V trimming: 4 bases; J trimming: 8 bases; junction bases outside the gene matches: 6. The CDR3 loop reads CASSPSTGGEKLFF. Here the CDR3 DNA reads TGCGCCAGCAGCCCCTCGACAGGGGGGGAAAAACTGTTTTTT.

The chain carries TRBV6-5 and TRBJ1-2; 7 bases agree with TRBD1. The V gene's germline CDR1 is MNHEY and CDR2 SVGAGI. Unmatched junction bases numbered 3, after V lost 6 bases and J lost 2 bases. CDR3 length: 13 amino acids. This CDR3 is CASSRDSNYGYTF. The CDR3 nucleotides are TGTGCCAGCAGCCGGGACAGCAACTATGGCTACACCTTC.